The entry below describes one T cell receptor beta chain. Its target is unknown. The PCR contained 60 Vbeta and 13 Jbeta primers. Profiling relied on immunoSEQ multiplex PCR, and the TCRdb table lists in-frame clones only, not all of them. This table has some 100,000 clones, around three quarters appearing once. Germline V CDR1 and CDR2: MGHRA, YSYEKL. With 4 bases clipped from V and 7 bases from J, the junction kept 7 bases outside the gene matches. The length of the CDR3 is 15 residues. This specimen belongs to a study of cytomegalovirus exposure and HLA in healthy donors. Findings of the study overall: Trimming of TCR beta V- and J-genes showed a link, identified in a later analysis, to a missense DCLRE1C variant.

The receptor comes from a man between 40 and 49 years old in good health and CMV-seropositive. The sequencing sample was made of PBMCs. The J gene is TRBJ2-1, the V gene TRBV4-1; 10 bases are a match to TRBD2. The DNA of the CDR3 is TGCGCCAGCAGCCCCCCCAGCGGGGGGGCGAATGAGCAGTTCTTC. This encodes CASSPPSGGANEQFF.